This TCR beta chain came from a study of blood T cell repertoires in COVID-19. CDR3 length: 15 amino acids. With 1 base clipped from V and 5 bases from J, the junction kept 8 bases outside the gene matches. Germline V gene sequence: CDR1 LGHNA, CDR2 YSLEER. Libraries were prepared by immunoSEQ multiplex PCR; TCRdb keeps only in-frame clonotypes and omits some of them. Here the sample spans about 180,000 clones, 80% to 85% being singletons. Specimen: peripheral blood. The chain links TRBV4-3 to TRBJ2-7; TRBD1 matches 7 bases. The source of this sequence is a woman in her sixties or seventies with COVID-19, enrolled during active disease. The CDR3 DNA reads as TGCGCCAGCAGCCAAGCAGGAAGGGGGCCGGACGAGCAGTACTTC. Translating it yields CASSQAGRGPDEQYF.